A selection of T cell receptor beta chains follows, all from one sample in a study of CD8 T cells in ankylosing spondylitis. TCRdb ran MiXCR on the 5' RACE reads and lists one entry per CDR3 protein. The sample carries about 330,000 distinct CDR3 sequences, approximately 8% recorded once. Sequencing was carried out using blood, either unsorted or a sorted T cell fraction (not recorded which). The source is a male donor with ankylosing spondylitis. Each CDR3 is given without its conserved first and last residue.

length	V	J	CDR3
13	TRBV12-3/TRBV12-4	TRBJ2-7	ASSLVRLFGDEQY
18	TRBV9	TRBJ2-5	ASSVVPGQGGLGSQETQY
13	TRBV3-1	TRBJ2-3	ASSPGQVGTDTQY
12	TRBV7-9	TRBJ2-7	ASSLMASSYEQY
10	TRBV7-9	TRBJ2-5	ASSRMRLSPY
12	TRBV15	TRBJ1-6	ATSVRDRTSPLH
13	TRBV7-3	TRBJ2-5	ASSLTRGMEETQY
14	TRBV29-1	TRBJ2-2	SVVESGVRGTGELF
12	TRBV28	TRBJ2-5	ASSKGRDLLTQY
15	TRBV12-3/TRBV12-4	TRBJ1-4	ASRPTRGEGAREKLF
11	TRBV24-1	TRBJ2-1	ATSERNTNEQF
15	TRBV7-2	TRBJ2-1	ASSLPIAGGSNNEQF
15	TRBV5-1	TRBJ1-1	ASSLAHFRQKNTEAF
14	TRBV28	TRBJ2-3	ASTKPGLISTDTQY
12	TRBV9	TRBJ2-7	ASSQGLAGYEQY
16	TRBV19	TRBJ2-1	ASSIGLAGGRNYNEQF
13	TRBV7-3	TRBJ2-1	ASSLAAGAYNEQF
14	TRBV3-1	TRBJ2-6	ASSQDIASGANVLT
12	TRBV6-1	TRBJ2-3	ASSRGSGTDTQY
11	TRBV7-7	TRBJ2-3	ASSRGSGDTQY
13	TRBV7-7	TRBJ2-5	ASSLAPNGKETQY
15	TRBV5-6	TRBJ1-1	ASSLRPRHLKNTEAF
12	TRBV12-3/TRBV12-4	TRBJ1-6	ASSQQARNSPLH
13	TRBV18	TRBJ1-3	ASSPRDGSGNTIY
13	TRBV30	TRBJ2-1	AWSAIAGGIDEQF
11	TRBV7-9	TRBJ1-5	ASSPLVDQPQH
16	TRBV11-1	TRBJ2-4	ASSLIGLAGDPGNIQY
11	TRBV27	TRBJ2-3	ASSLRQGDTQY
14	TRBV15	TRBJ2-3	ATSRGGGLSTDTQY
12	TRBV7-2	TRBJ2-5	ASSSGVVQETQY
16	TRBV4-2	TRBJ1-5	ASSQDSGDRTYNQPQH
17	TRBV9	TRBJ2-1	ASSGTGTSAQRVSNEQF
12	TRBV6-5	TRBJ2-3	ASSYSTGGDTQY
13	TRBV5-1	TRBJ2-7	ASSLRQGVSYEQY
14	TRBV20-1	TRBJ2-3	SAAGPQGPRTDTQY
10	TRBV28	TRBJ2-3	ASSLPGNTQY